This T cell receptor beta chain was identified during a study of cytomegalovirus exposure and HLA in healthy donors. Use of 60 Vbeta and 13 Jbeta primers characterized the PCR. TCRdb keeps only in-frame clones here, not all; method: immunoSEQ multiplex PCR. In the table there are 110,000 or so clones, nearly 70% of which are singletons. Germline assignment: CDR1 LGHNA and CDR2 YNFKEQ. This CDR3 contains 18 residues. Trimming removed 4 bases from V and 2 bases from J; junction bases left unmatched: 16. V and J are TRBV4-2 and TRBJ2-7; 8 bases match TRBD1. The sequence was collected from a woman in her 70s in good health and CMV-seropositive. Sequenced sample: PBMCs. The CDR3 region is CASSRGQGYPLGAYEQYF. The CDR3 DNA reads TGTGCCAGCAGCCGCGGACAGGGATATCCCCTGGGAGCCTACGAGCAGTACTTC.